A single sample is the source of the 12 T cell receptor beta chains below, sequenced in a study of CD8+ T cells in alopecia areata. RNA extraction and reverse transcription yielded cDNA as sequencing template. Clones were read by immunoSEQ multiplex PCR, and TCRdb kept only the in-frame ones, dropping some. The profile shows 140,000 or so clones, 62% of them singletons. Material for sequencing was CD8+ T cells sorted from blood. Receptor source: a human donor in good health.

In its sample, this clone was seen a few times. The chain links TRBV29-1 to TRBJ2-2, with no clear D. This CDR3 region has 15 residues. Germline V gene lookup returns CDR1 SQVTM and CDR2 ANQGSEA. Trimming shortened V by 1 base and J by 2 bases, and 11 bases separated the two germline ends. The CDR3 coding sequence is TGCAGCGTTGAAGGAAGGAGCGCCAACACCGGGGAGCTGTTTTTT. It yields the protein CSVEGRSANTGELFF.

This clone was observed once. The chain recombines TRBV6-5 with TRBJ2-5, with 8 bases matching TRBD2. V lost 5 bases, J lost 10 bases, and 15 bases stayed unmatched. The CDR3 loop spans 15 amino acids. Germline CDR1 reads MNHEY; CDR2 reads SVGAGI. The CDR3 spells CASSLSASGGDSQYF. CDR3 coding DNA: TGTGCCAGCAGTCTCTCCGCCTCGGGGGGGGATAGCCAGTACTTC.

This chain uses TRBV6-5 with TRBJ2-2; D unresolved. The V gene's germline CDR1 is MNHEY and CDR2 SVGAGI. Trimming cost V 0 bases and J 6 bases, with 11 bases left between them. This CDR3 contains 15 residues. CDR3 sequence: CASSYSIQAPGELFF. DNA of the CDR3: TGTGCCAGCAGTTACTCGATCCAGGCCCCCGGGGAGCTGTTTTTT.

A word on this clone: Other DNA sequences in this sample translate to the same CDR3. The J gene is TRBJ2-1, the V gene TRBV5-1, with unresolved D. CDR1 is SGHRS and CDR2 is YFSETQ in the germline V gene. This CDR3 has 12 amino acids. The ends were cut back, 1 base at V and 6 bases at J, with 5 bases in the middle. The CDR3 DNA follows: TGCGCCAGCAGCTTGAACGGCAATGAGCAGTTCTTC. Residues: CASSLNGNEQFF.

The chain is built from TRBV27 and TRBJ2-7; possibly TRBD2 for D (7 bases). Deletions cut 0 bases from V and 2 bases from J, with 14 bases between. The CDR3 consists of 16 residues. In germline, CDR1 is MNHEY, CDR2 SMNVEV (reference sequence). In DNA, the CDR3 is TGTGCCAGCAGTTTATCCGGGGGAGGGGACACCTACGAGCAGTACTTC. Protein: CASSLSGGGDTYEQYF.

This sequence joins TRBV7-9 and TRBJ2-7; 8 bases agree with TRBD2. This CDR3 contains 15 residues. V lost 5 bases and J lost 3; bases outside the gene matches: 9. The germline gives CDR1 SEHNR, CDR2 FQNEAQ (reference sequence). The DNA of the CDR3 is TGTGCCAGCAGCAAGGGACTAGGCGGAAGCTACGAGCAGTACTTC. It specifies CASSKGLGGSYEQYF. Together with reference TRBV7-9 and TRBJ2-7, the CDR3 gives the full variable domain: DTGVSQNPRHKITKRGQNVTFRCDPISEHNRLYWYRQTLGQGPEFLTYFQNEAQLEKSRLLSDRFSAERPKGSFSTLEIQRTEQGDSAMYLCASSKGLGGSYEQYFGPGTRLTVT.

The chain combines TRBV10-2 with TRBJ2-5; D unresolved. The V gene lost 0 bases and the J gene lost 11 bases, with 19 bases spanning the gap. Germline CDR1 is WSHSY and CDR2 is SAAADI. This CDR3 has 15 residues. CDR3 sequence (DNA): TGCGCCAGCAGTGAGTCGAGAGGCGGCCCAGGAGAGCAGTACTTC. It translates to CASSESRGGPGEQYF.

This clone was recorded a few times. The chain combines TRBV19 with TRBJ2-2; maybe TRBD1 (6 bases). This CDR3 has 16 residues. The ends were cut back, 1 base at V and 2 bases at J, with 11 bases in the middle. Per the germline V gene, CDR1 is LNHDA and CDR2 is SQIVND (reference sequence). The DNA for the CDR3 is TGTGCCAGTAGTATAGGGACAGCCCTTAACACCGGGGAGCTGTTTTTT. Protein product: CASSIGTALNTGELFF. Variable domain in full (rest from reference TRBV19 and TRBJ2-2): DGGITQSPKYLFRKEGQNVTLSCEQNLNHDAMYWYRQDPGQGLRLIYYSQIVNDFQKGDIAEGYSVSREKKESFPLTVTSAQKNPTAFYLCASSIGTALNTGELFFGEGSRLTVL.

The chain recombines TRBV15 with TRBJ2-1; 12 bases fit TRBD2. Trimming at V came to 3 bases and at J to 3 bases, leaving 0 bases not matched to a gene. Germline CDR1 reads LNHNV; CDR2 reads YYDKDF (reference sequence). The CDR3 sequence is 15 residues long. The CDR3 reads CATSRTSGGYNEQFF. The CDR3 region has the DNA TGTGCCACCAGCAGGACTAGCGGGGGCTACAATGAGCAGTTCTTC.

CDR3 in amino acids: CAISWTAEETQYF. DNA for the CDR3: TGTGCCATCAGCTGGACCGCCGAAGAGACCCAGTACTTC. V is TRBV10-3 and J is TRBJ2-5; no clear D. This CDR3 region has 13 residues. V lost 6 bases, J lost 3 bases, and 11 bases lay in between. The germline V gene has CDR1 ENHRY and CDR2 SYGVKD.

V and J are TRBV29-1 and TRBJ1-1; a weak D match, TRBD1 (5 bases). The V end was cut by 3 bases, the J end by 1 base, with 6 bases between. This CDR3 has 12 residues. Germline CDR1 and CDR2: SQVTM and ANQGSEA. CDR3 nucleotides: TGCAGCGTTGATCAGGGGAACACTGAAGCTTTCTTT. Protein sequence: CSVDQGNTEAFF.

The chain combines TRBV4-1 with TRBJ2-1, with D possibly called TRBD1 or TRBD2 (6 bases each). The CDR3 is 14 residues long. V lost 1 base and J lost 10, with 14 bases in between. The germline gives CDR1 MGHRA, CDR2 YSYEKL. DNA of the CDR3: TGCGCCAGCAGCCAAGGGTCCGGGGGCTGGGAGCAGTTCTTC. It codes for CASSQGSGGWEQFF.